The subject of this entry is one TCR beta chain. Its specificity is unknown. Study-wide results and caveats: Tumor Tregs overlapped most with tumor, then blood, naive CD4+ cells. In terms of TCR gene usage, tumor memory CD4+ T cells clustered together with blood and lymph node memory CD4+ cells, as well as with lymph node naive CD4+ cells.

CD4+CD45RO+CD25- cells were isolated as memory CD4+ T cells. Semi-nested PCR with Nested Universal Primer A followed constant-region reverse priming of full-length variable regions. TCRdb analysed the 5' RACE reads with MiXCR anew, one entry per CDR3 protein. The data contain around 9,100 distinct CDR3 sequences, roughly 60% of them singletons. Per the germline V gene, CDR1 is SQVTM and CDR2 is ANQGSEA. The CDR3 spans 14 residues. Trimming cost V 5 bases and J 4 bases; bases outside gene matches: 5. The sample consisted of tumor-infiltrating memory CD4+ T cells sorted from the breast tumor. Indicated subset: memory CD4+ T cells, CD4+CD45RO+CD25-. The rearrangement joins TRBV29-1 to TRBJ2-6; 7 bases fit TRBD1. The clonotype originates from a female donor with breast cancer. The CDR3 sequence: CSVLQGQGANVLTF. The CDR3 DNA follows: TGCAGCGTTTTACAGGGGCAAGGGGCCAACGTCCTGACTTTC.